One sample yielded the 10 T cell receptor beta chains listed below, sequenced in a study of cytomegalovirus exposure and HLA in healthy donors. The PCR employed 60 Vbeta primers together with 13 Jbeta primers. Using immunoSEQ multiplex PCR, the repertoire was profiled, and TCRdb retains in-frame clones only, with some absent. The sample includes some 120,000 clones, about 8% of them seen just once. The sequenced material came from PBMCs. The receptors shown here come from a woman in her thirties or forties in good health and CMV-seropositive.

This clone was observed a few times. The J gene is TRBJ2-7, the V gene TRBV5-1, with 11 positions matching TRBD1. CDR3 length: 16 amino acids. J lost 5 bases, V lost 7 bases, and 14 bases had no gene match. Per the germline V gene, CDR1 is SGHRS and CDR2 is YFSETQ. The CDR3 DNA follows: TGCGCCAGCGTTTCGGGACAGGGGGATGGAAGGAACGAGCAGTACTTC. Translating gives CASVSGQGDGRNEQYF.

This clone was seen a handful of times. The chain links TRBV28 to TRBJ2-1; 13 bases are shared with TRBD2. CDR1 MDHEN and CDR2 SYDVKM come from the germline V gene. The CDR3 has 14 amino acids. With V trimmed by 6 bases and J by 7 bases, 3 bases remained unmatched. The CDR3 DNA follows: TGTGCCAGCAGACTAGCGGGGGGGGTGAATGAGCAGTTCTTC. Residues: CASRLAGGVNEQFF.

The gene calls are TRBV14 and TRBJ1-2; D gene uncertain. This CDR3 contains 13 residues. V shed 3 bases and J shed 4 bases, with 9 bases lying between them. Germline assignment: CDR1 SGHDN and CDR2 FVKESK. CDR3 nucleotides: TGTGCCAGCAGCCAGGAGATTGGCTATGGCTACACCTTC. It specifies CASSQEIGYGYTF.

This rearrangement joins TRBV28 to TRBJ2-3; 7 bases are a match to TRBD2. V trimming: 2 bases; J trimming: 1 base; junction bases outside the gene matches: 0. CDR1 and CDR2 (germline): MDHEN, SYDVKM. The CDR3 spans 14 residues. DNA for the CDR3: TGTGCCAGCAGTTTACTAGCGGGCACAGATACGCAGTATTTT. Translated, it gives CASSLLAGTDTQYF.

There are a few counts of this clone. The chain carries TRBV6-5 and TRBJ2-6; no clear D. The CDR3 is 13 residues long. Trimming pared 6 bases from V and 0 bases from J, leaving 3 bases between. CDR1 is MNHEY, CDR2 SVGAGI, per germline. The CDR3 DNA sequence: TGTGCCAGCAGCCGCTCTGGGGCCAACGTCCTGACTTTC. It specifies CASSRSGANVLTF.

V is TRBV5-4 and J is TRBJ2-7; 7 nucleotides match TRBD1. Germline CDR1 SGHNT, CDR2 YYREEE (reference sequence). J was trimmed by 5 bases and V by 1 base; bases with no gene match: 3. The CDR3 sequence is 13 residues long. The CDR3 loop reads CASSLTGVHEQYF. In nucleotides, the CDR3 is TGTGCCAGCAGCTTGACAGGGGTCCACGAGCAGTACTTC.

This clone was detected only a few times. The chain couples TRBV28 to TRBJ2-1, with 7 bases that match TRBD1. The CDR3 is 19 residues long. J lost 1 base, V lost 4 bases, and 16 bases had no gene match. The V gene's germline CDR1 is MDHEN and CDR2 SYDVKM. The CDR3 reads CASSSAFRRGRTSYNEQFF. In nucleotides, the CDR3 is TGTGCCAGCAGTTCGGCTTTTCGAAGGGGGCGAACGTCCTACAATGAGCAGTTCTTC.

This clone was seen only a few times. This rearrangement joins TRBV29-1 to TRBJ2-5; no definite D call. The V gene's germline CDR1 is SQVTM and CDR2 ANQGSEA. V lost 5 bases to trimming and J lost 1 base, with 8 bases between them. CDR3 size: 12 residues. CDR3 coding DNA: TGCAGCGTTCAAATAGCCCAAGAGACCCAGTACTTC. Amino acids: CSVQIAQETQYF.

This clone was seen a few times. The chain employs TRBV5-5 and TRBJ1-6; a weak D match, TRBD1 (5 bases). Per germline, CDR1 SGHKS and CDR2 YYEKEE (reference sequence). Trimming took 4 bases from V and 11 from J, leaving 13 bases between them. The CDR3 totals 13 residues. CDR3 protein: CASSPGTSPPLHF. CDR3 DNA: TGTGCCAGCAGCCCCGGGACTTCTCCACCCCTCCACTTT. The entire variable domain, with the rest obtained from reference TRBV5-5 and TRBJ1-6, is as follows: DAGVTQSPTHLIKTRGQQVTLRCSPISGHKSVSWYQQVLGQGPQFIFQYYEKEERGRGNFPDRFSARQFPNYSSELNVNALLLGDSALYLCASSPGTSPPLHFGNGTRLTVT.

This chain connects TRBV18 to TRBJ1-3; D gene unclear. The V end lost 6 bases, the J end lost 0 bases, and 6 bases lay between the germline ends. CDR1 is KGHSH, CDR2 LQKENI, per germline. This CDR3 region has 13 residues. The CDR3 sequence is CASSRSSGNTIYF. DNA of the CDR3: TGTGCCAGCTCCCGGTCCTCTGGAAACACCATATATTTT.